This TCR beta chain was found in a study of spatial heterogeneity in lung cancer. V lost 6 bases and J lost 5; bases outside the gene matches: 6. The CDR3 totals 14 residues. TCRdb ran MiXCR on the 5' RACE reads and lists one entry per CDR3 protein. The sample lists some 15,000 distinct CDR3 sequences, 11% occurring once. Time point here: sample taken at primary tumor resection. Frozen PBMC, nontumor lung or tumor provided whole RNA, which was sequenced unsorted. Samples were obtained from approximately 76 donors, all untreated early-stage non-small cell lung cancer patients. This clonotype was seen many times.

This TCR came from a female donor with early-stage non-small cell lung cancer. Source: PBMCs, taken at surgery. This chain joins TRBV12-3 or TRBV12-4 and TRBJ1-5, with 8 bases matching TRBD1. CDR3 nucleotides: TGTGCCAGCAGATCAGGGGGCAACTATCAGCCCCAGCATTTT. Protein product: CASRSGGNYQPQHF.